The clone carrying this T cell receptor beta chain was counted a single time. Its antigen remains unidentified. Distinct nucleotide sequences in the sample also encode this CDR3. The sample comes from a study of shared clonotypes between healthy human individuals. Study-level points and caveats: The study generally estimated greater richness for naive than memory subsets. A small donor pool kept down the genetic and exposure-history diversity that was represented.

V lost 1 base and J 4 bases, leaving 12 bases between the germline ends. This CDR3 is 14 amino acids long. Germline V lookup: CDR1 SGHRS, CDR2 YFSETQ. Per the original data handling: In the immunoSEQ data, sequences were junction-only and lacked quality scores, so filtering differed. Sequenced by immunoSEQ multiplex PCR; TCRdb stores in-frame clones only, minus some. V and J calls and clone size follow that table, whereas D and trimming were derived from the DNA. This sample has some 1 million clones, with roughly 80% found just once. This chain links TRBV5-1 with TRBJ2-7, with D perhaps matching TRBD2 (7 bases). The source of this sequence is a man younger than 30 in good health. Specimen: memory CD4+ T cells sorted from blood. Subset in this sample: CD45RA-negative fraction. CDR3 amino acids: CASSLIGGPYEQYF. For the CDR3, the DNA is TGCGCCAGCAGCTTGATCGGGGGGCCTTACGAGCAGTACTTC.